This TCR beta chain was identified during a study of T-cell memory formation after mild COVID-19. Study-level background: The TCR clusters were mostly specific to one donor.

The germline V gene encodes CDR1 MNHEY and CDR2 SVGAGI. The CDR3 has 16 residues. Trimming removed 10 bases from V and 7 bases from J, with 23 bases in between. One entry per CDR3 protein, called by TCRdb with MiXCR from the 5' RACE reads. The profile shows 150,000 to 200,000 distinct CDR3 sequences, more than 14% of them singletons. Study-wide results and limits: Whereas later expanders leaned CD4+, clones contracting day 15 to 85 showed a balanced CD4/CD8 makeup. The study detected some responding clones in pre-infection memory, suggesting cross-reactive memory joined.

In regard to this clonotype: The antigen is not known.

This clonotype was obtained from an adult woman who had mild COVID-19 (a few samples of this study predate the infection). Cell type and time point are not known. Sample: PBMCs or a T cell subset sorted from them (not recorded which). The J gene is TRBJ1-6, the V gene TRBV6-5, with D perhaps TRBD1 (5 bases). CDR3 loop: CATSGHQTVTNSPLHF. The CDR3 region has the DNA TGTGCCACCTCGGGCCATCAGACAGTTACCAATTCACCCCTCCACTTT.